This T cell receptor (beta chain) was sequenced in a study of regulatory T cells in long-lasting Graves disease. Study-level background: Duration of antithyroid drug therapy among newly diagnosed Graves' patients was under 3 months.

The CDR3 has 13 amino acids. V was clipped by 3 bases and J by 5 bases, with 13 bases between them. The germline V gene has CDR1 DFQATT and CDR2 SNEGSKA (reference sequence). This clonotype has a count of ten or more. Time point defined: newly diagnosed GD, antithyroid drugs for less than 3 months. Preparation of the TCR library used RNA extracted from PBMCs. Sequencing libraries for TCR beta were prepared with iRepertoire HTBI primers and Arm-PCR of CDR3 regions. TCRdb re-analysed the multiplex PCR reads in MiXCR, keeping a single row per CDR3 protein. The data contain hundreds of thousands of distinct CDR3 sequences, approximately 15% of them singletons. These data were also filed under a second study, of T cells in Graves' hyperthyroidism and ophthalmopathy. According to that study: First-round RT-PCR with HTBI primers amplified the TCR CDR3 region. From stable hyperthyroidism, ophthalmopathy was separated by a 13 V-J model.

This receptor was obtained from a woman under 40 with Graves disease. V and J are TRBV20-1 and TRBJ1-1, with D tentatively TRBD1 (5 bases). Here the sequenced sample was peripheral blood mononuclear cells (PBMCs), taken at new diagnosis, from a patient treated with antithyroid drugs. The CDR3 loop reads CSASIGAETEAFF. In nucleotides, the CDR3 is TGCAGTGCTAGTATCGGGGCAGAAACTGAAGCTTTCTTT.